The clone carrying this T cell receptor beta chain was recorded a few times. In the original analysis: Amplification with reference gene primers provided the estimates of nucleated cell counts. The protocol was immunoSEQ multiplex PCR, while the TCRdb copy is restricted to in-frame clones and leaves out a portion. From that table come the V and J calls and clone size; the DNA was used to work out D and trimming. This table holds some 300,000 clones, 75% to 90% found once. Germline V gene lookup returns CDR1 SGHDN and CDR2 FVKESK. The V and J ends lost 0 bases and 11 bases respectively, with 13 bases between them. The CDR3 is made up of 13 amino acids. These data are taken from a study of blood T cell repertoires in COVID-19. Turning to the study itself: Nucleic acid was either cDNA or gDNA, and it came from T cells, B-cell-depleted T cells, or PBMCs.

The chain has TRBV14 and TRBJ1-1; D unclear. Sequencing was done on a sample of peripheral blood. The sequence derives from a woman in her seventies with COVID-19, enrolled during active disease. CDR3 residues: CASSQDGPPFAFF. CDR3 DNA: TGTGCCAGCAGCCAAGATGGCCCGCCCTTTGCTTTCTTT.